This paragraph covers one T cell receptor (beta chain) sequence. The sample belongs to a study of blood T cell repertoires in COVID-19. The V gene's germline CDR1 is MNHEY and CDR2 SVGAGI. The CDR3 has 12 residues. Trimming cost V 6 bases and J 4 bases, with 10 bases left between them. The assay was immunoSEQ multiplex PCR, and TCRdb's table has in-frame clones only and misses some. This sample has about 380,000 clones; roughly 80% occur once, and the top ten carry over 0.95%. This TCR derives from a human donor with acute or convalescent COVID-19. The donor label of this sample is uncertain. Sequences were obtained from peripheral blood. This chain uses TRBV6-5 with TRBJ2-7; a possible D gene is TRBD1 (6 bases). The CDR3 loop reads CASSETGYEQYF. CDR3 coding DNA: TGTGCCAGCAGCGAGACAGGTTACGAGCAGTACTTC.